The clone carrying this T cell receptor beta chain was counted once. Antigen unknown. These data originate in a study of T cell repertoires in cytomegalovirus infection. The wider study: The study used recently identified HLA-C-restricted and well-studied HLA-B-restricted CMV epitopes.

Looked up from germline, CDR1 is PRHDT and CDR2 is FYEKMQ (reference sequence). There are 16 residues in the CDR3. V was pared by 0 bases and J by 0 bases, with 9 bases between. TCRdb fed the reads into MiXCR, producing one record per CDR3 protein. The sample includes roughly 800,000 distinct CDR3 sequences, 29% of them seen just once. Study-wide results and limits: Individuals carrying CMV plus the relevant HLA were identified by cumulative frequency of public TCR beta families.

The J gene is TRBJ1-3, the V gene TRBV13, with no clear D. The sequenced sample was cultured CD8+ T cells from PBMCs, obtained from culture after CMV antigen stimulation. This sequence originates from a human donor in good health (CMV status not recorded). Some clones in this sample may be carry-over from other donors' samples. The CDR3 bases are TGTGCCAGCAGCTTAGGAACGGCCCGCTCTGGAAACACCATATATTTT. Its translation: CASSLGTARSGNTIYF.